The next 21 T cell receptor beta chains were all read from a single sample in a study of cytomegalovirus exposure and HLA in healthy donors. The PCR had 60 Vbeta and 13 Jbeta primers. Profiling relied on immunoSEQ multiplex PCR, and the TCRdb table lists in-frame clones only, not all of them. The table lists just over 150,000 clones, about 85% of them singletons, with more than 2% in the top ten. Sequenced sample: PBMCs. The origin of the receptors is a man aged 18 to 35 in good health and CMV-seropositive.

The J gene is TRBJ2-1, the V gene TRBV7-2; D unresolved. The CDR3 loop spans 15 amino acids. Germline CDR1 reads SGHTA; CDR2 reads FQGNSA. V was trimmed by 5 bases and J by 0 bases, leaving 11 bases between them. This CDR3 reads CASSPLVGSYNEQFF. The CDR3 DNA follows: TGTGCCAGCAGCCCCCTAGTGGGCTCCTACAATGAGCAGTTCTTC.

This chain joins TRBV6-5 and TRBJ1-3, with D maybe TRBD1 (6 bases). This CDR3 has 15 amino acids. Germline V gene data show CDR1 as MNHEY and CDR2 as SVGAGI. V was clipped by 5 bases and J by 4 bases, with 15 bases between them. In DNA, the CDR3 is TGTGCCAGCAGTCCCCGTACAGGGACGGGAAACACCATATATTTT. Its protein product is CASSPRTGTGNTIYF.

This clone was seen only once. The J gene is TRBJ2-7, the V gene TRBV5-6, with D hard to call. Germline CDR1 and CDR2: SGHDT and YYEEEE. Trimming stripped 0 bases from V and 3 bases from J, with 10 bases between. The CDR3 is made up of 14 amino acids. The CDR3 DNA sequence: TGTGCCAGCAGCTTGGTGTGGGCCAGCTACGAGCAGTACTTC. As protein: CASSLVWASYEQYF.

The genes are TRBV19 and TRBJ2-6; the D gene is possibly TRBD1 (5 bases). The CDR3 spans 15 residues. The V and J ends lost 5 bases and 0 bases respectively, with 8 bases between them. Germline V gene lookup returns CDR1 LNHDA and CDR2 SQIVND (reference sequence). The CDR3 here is CASSYDSSGANVLTF. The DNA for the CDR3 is TGTGCCAGTAGTTATGACAGCTCTGGGGCCAACGTCCTGACTTTC. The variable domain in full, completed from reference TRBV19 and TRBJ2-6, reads DGGITQSPKYLFRKEGQNVTLSCEQNLNHDAMYWYRQDPGQGLRLIYYSQIVNDFQKGDIAEGYSVSREKKESFPLTVTSAQKNPTAFYLCASSYDSSGANVLTFGAGSRLTVL.

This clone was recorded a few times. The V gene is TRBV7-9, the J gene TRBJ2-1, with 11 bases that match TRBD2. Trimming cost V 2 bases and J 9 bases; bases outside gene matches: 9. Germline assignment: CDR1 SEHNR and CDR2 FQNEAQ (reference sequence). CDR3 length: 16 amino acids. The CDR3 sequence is CASSLLAGGLLSEQFF. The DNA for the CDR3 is TGTGCCAGCAGCTTATTAGCGGGGGGGTTGTTGAGTGAGCAGTTCTTC.

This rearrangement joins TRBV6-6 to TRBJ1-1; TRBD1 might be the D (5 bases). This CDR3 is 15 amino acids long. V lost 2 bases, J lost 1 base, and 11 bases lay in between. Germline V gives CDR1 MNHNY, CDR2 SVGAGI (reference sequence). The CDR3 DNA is TGTGCCAGCAGTTACGCCCGTGGGGCGAACACTGAAGCTTTCTTT. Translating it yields CASSYARGANTEAFF.

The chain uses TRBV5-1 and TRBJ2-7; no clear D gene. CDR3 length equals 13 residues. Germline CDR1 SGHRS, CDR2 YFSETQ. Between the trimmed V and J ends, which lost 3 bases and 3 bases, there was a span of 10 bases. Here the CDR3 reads CASSWNTDYEQYF. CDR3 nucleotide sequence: TGCGCCAGCAGCTGGAACACAGACTACGAGCAGTACTTC.

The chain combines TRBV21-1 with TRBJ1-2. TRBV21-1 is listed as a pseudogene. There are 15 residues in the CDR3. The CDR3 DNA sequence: TGTGCCAGCAGCCGCAGCGGGGGGAAGTGCTATGGCTACACCTTC. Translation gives CASSRSGGKCYGYTF.

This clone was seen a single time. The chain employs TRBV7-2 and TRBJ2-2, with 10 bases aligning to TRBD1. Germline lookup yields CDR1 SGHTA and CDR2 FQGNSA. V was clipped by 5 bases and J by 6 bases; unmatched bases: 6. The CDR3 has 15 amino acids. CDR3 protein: CASSRRDRGSGELFF. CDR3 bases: TGTGCCAGCAGCCGGAGGGACAGGGGATCCGGGGAGCTGTTTTTT.

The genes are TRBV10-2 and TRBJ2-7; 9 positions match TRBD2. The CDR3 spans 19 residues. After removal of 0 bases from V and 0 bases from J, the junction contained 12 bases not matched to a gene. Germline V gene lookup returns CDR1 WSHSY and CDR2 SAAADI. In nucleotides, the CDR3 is TGCGCCAGCAGTGAGTCCCTTCGGGGTAGCGGGGGATACTCCTACGAGCAGTACTTC. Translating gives CASSESLRGSGGYSYEQYF.

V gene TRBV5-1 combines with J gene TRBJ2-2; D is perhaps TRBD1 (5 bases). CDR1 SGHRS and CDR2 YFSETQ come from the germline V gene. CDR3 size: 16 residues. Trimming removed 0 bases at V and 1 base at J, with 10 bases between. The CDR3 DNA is TGCGCCAGCAGCTTGGCAGGGCCGGGGAACACCGGGGAGCTGTTTTTT. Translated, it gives CASSLAGPGNTGELFF.

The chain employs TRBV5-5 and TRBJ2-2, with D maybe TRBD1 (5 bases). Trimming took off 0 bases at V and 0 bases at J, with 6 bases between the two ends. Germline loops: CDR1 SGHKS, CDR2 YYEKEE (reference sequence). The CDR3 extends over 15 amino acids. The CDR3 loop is CASSLGRANTGELFF. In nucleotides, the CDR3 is TGTGCCAGCAGCTTGGGCAGGGCGAACACCGGGGAGCTGTTTTTT.

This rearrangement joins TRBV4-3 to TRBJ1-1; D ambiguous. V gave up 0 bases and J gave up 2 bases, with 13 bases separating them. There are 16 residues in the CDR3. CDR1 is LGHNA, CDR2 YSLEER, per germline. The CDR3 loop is CASSQDTSPVNTEAFF. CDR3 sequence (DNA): TGCGCCAGCAGCCAAGATACTAGTCCAGTTAACACTGAAGCTTTCTTT.

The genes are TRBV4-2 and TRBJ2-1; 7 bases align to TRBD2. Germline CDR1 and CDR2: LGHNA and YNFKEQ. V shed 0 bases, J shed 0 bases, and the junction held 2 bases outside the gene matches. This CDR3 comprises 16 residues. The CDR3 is CASSQDWGGSYNEQFF. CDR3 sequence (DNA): TGTGCCAGCAGCCAAGATTGGGGGGGCTCCTACAATGAGCAGTTCTTC.

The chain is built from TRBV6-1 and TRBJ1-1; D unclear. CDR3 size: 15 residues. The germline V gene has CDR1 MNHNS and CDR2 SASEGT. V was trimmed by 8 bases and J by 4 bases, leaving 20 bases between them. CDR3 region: CASLNLGIGVTEAFF. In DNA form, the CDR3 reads TGTGCCAGCCTTAACCTCGGTATCGGGGTCACTGAAGCTTTCTTT.

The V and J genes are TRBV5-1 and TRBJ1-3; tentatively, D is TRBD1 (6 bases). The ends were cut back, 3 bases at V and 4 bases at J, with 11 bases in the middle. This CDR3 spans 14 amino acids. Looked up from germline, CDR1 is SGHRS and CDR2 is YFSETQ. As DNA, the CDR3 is TGCGCCAGCAGCTCCACAGGGAACGGAAACACCATATATTTT. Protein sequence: CASSSTGNGNTIYF.

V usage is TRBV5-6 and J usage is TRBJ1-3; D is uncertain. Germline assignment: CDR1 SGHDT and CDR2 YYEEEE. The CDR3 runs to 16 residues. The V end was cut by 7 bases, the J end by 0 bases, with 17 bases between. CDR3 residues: CASGEGTNPSGNTIYF. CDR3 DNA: TGTGCCAGCGGGGAGGGAACTAACCCCTCTGGAAACACCATATATTTT.

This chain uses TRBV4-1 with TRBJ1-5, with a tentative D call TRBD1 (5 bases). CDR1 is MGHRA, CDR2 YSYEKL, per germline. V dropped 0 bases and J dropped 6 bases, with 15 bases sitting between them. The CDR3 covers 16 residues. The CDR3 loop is CASSQDFGGARQPQHF. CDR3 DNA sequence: TGCGCCAGCAGCCAAGATTTCGGAGGGGCTCGTCAGCCCCAGCATTTT.

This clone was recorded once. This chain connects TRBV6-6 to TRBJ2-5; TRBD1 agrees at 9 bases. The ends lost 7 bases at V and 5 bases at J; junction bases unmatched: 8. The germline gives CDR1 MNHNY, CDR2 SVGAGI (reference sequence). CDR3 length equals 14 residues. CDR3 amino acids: CASIHRGLEETQYF. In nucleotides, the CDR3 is TGTGCCAGCATACACAGGGGGCTAGAGGAGACCCAGTACTTC.

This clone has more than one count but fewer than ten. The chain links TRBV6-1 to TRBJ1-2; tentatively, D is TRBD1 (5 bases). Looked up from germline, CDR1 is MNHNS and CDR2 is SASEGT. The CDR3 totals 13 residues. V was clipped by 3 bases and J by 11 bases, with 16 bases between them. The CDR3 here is CASSENRGNEYTF. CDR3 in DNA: TGTGCCAGCAGTGAGAACCGGGGGAACGAGTACACCTTC.

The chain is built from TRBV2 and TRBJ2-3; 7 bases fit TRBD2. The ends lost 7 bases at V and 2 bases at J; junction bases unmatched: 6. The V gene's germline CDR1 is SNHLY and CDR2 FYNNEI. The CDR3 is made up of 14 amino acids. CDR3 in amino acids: CASTSGTNTDTQYF. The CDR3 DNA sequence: TGTGCCAGCACCAGCGGGACTAACACAGATACGCAGTATTTT.